This T cell receptor (beta chain) is drawn from a study of OX40 agonist ivuxolimab in advanced cancers. Whole-study context: The study enrolled dose-escalation patients with hepatocellular carcinoma, melanoma, renal cell or head and neck cancer.

TCRdb's copy holds only in-frame clones and misses some; the assay was immunoSEQ multiplex PCR. The sample consists of around 57,000 clones, around 92% of them appearing once. The ends were cut back, 0 bases at V and 6 bases at J, with 9 bases in the middle. The CDR3 loop spans 13 amino acids. The germline CDR1 and CDR2 sequences are SGHNT and YYREEE (reference sequence). This clone was detected ten times or more. The chain is built from TRBV5-4 and TRBJ1-2; no reliable D call. Sequencing was performed on CD4+ or CD8+ T cells sorted from blood, taken in a trial of the OX40 agonist ivuxolimab. The clonotype was recovered from an adult with an advanced solid tumor such as melanoma, head and neck, liver or kidney cancer. The CDR3 DNA reads TGTGCCAGCAGCTTGGGGCCCTCAGATGGCTACACCTTC. Residues: CASSLGPSDGYTF.